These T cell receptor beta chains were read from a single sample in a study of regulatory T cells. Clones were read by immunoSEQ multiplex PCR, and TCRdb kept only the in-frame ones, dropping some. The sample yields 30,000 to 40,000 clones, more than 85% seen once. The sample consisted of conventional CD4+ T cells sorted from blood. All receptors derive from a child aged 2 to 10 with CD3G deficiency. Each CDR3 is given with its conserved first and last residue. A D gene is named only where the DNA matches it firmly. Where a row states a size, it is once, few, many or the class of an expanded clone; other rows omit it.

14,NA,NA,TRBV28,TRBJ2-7,CASSPPVGSYEQYF,TGTGCCAGCAGTCCTCCCGTGGGTTCCTACGAGCAGTACTTC
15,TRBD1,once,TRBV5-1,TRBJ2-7,CASSRSGQGTHEQYF,TGCGCCAGCAGCAGATCGGGACAGGGCACCCACGAGCAGTACTTC
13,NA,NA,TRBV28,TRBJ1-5,CASSLSSNQPQHF,TGTGCCAGCAGTTTGTCGAGCAATCAGCCCCAGCATTTT
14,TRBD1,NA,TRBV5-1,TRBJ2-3,CASSPGQGRDTQYF,TGCGCCAGCAGCCCCGGACAGGGAAGAGATACGCAGTATTTT
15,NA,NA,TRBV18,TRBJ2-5,CASSRQTVTKETQYF,TGTGCCAGCTCGCGACAGACAGTAACGAAAGAGACCCAGTACTTC
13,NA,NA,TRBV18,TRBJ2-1,CASSPSSYNEQFF,TGTGCCAGCTCCCCGTCTTCCTACAATGAGCAGTTCTTC
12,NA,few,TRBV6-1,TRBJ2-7,CASSGYGWEQYF,TGTGCCAGCAGTGGGTACGGGTGGGAGCAGTACTTC
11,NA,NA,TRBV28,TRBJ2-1,CASSSYNEQFF,TGTGCCAGCTCCTCCTACAATGAGCAGTTCTTC
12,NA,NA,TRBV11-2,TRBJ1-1,CASSQRGTEAFF,TGTGCCAGCAGTCAAAGGGGGACTGAAGCTTTCTTT
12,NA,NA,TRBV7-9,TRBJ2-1,CASSFDGPEQFF,TGTGCCAGCAGTTTCGATGGTCCTGAGCAGTTCTTC
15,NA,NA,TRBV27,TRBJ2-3,CASSSPGLPMDTQYF,TGTGCCAGCAGCTCCCCCGGACTGCCTATGGATACGCAGTATTTT
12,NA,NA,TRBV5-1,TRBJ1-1,CASSQGGTEAFF,TGCGCCAGCAGTCAAGGGGGCACTGAAGCTTTCTTT
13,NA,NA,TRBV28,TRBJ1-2,CASSPGPRAGYTF,TGTGCCAGCAGTCCGGGACCGCGGGCTGGCTACACCTTC
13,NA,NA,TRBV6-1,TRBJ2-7,CASSETGWDEQYF,TGTGCCAGCAGTGAAACAGGGTGGGACGAGCAGTACTTC
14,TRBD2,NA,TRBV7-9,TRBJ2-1,CASSHLAGGPEQFF,TGTGCCAGCAGCCACCTAGCGGGAGGGCCTGAGCAGTTCTTC
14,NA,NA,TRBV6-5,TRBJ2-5,CASSYSRDQETQYF,TGTGCCAGCAGTTACTCGAGGGATCAAGAGACCCAGTACTTC
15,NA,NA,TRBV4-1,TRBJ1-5,CASSQDRYSNQPQHF,TGCGCCAGCAGCCAAGACAGATATAGCAATCAGCCCCAGCATTTT
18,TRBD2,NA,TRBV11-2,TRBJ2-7,CASSLDLTSGRQAYEQYF,TGTGCCAGCAGCTTAGATTTGACTAGCGGGAGGCAGGCCTACGAGCAGTACTTC
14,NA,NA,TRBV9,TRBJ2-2,CASSVVAVTGELFF,TGTGCCAGCAGCGTAGTAGCCGTCACCGGGGAGCTGTTTTTT